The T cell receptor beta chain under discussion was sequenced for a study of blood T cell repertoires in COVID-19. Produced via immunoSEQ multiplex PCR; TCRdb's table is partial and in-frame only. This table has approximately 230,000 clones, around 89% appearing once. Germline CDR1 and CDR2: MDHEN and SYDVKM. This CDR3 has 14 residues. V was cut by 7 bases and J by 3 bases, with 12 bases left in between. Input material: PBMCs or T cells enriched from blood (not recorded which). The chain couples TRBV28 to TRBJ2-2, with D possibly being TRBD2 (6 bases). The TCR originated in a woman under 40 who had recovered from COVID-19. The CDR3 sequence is CASTGTGYTGELFF. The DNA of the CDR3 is TGTGCCAGCACCGGGACTGGATACACCGGGGAGCTGTTTTTT.